The T cell receptor beta chain described here comes from a study of CD8 T cells in ankylosing spondylitis. One entry per CDR3 protein, called by TCRdb with MiXCR from the 5' RACE reads. The repertoire consists of 340,000 or so distinct CDR3 sequences, with roughly 15% occurring once and the leading ten covering 1.1%. Germline CDR1 is ENHRY and CDR2 is SYGVKD. V was pared by 6 bases and J by 1 base, with 4 bases of the junction left unmatched. The CDR3 has 14 amino acids. This clonotype occurred a few times. The TCR originated in a male donor with ankylosing spondylitis or in good health (not recorded which). Sequencing used blood, either unsorted or a sorted T cell fraction (not recorded which). The rearrangement uses TRBV10-3 and TRBJ1-1, with 8 nucleotides matching TRBD1. CDR3 amino acids: CAIRVTGENTEAFF. The CDR3 DNA sequence: TGTGCCATCAGGGTGACAGGGGAGAACACTGAAGCTTTCTTT.